The text below deals with one T cell receptor beta chain. The data were obtained in a study of blood T cell repertoires in COVID-19. About the study: Some COVID-19 samples were acute and others convalescent; all came from the United States, Italy and Spain.

Profiling relied on immunoSEQ multiplex PCR, and the TCRdb table lists in-frame clones only, not all of them. The data hold about 210,000 clones, with about 85% observed a single time. The V segment lost 4 bases and the J segment 3 bases; nucleotides outside the gene matches: 3. The CDR3 runs to 14 residues. The germline V gene has CDR1 LNHDA and CDR2 SQIVND (reference sequence). This sequence originates from a woman older than 75 with COVID-19, enrolled during active disease. The sequencing input was peripheral blood. V is TRBV19 and J is TRBJ1-5; 7 positions agree with TRBD1. CDR3 nucleotide sequence: TGTGCCAGTAGTACAGGGGGTCTCAATCAGCCCCAGCATTTT. It codes for CASSTGGLNQPQHF.